These 14 T cell receptor beta chains were sequenced from one sample in a study of OX40 agonist ivuxolimab in advanced cancers. Libraries were prepared by immunoSEQ multiplex PCR; TCRdb keeps only in-frame clonotypes and omits some of them. The table lists roughly 120,000 clones, 85% to 90% of them singletons, with around 0.53% in the top ten. The material sequenced was CD4+ or CD8+ T cells sorted from blood, taken in a trial of the OX40 agonist ivuxolimab. Receptors were obtained from an adult with an advanced solid tumor such as melanoma, head and neck, liver or kidney cancer.

This clone appeared once. The chain combines TRBV11-1 with TRBJ2-5; no reliable D call. This CDR3 is 13 amino acids long. Germline-derived CDR1 and CDR2 are SGHAT and FQDESV (reference sequence). V dropped 1 base and J dropped 3 bases, with 6 bases sitting between them. The CDR3 DNA reads TGTGCCAGCAGCTTAGATACCAAAGAGACCCAGTACTTC. This gives the protein CASSLDTKETQYF.

V and J are TRBV5-5 and TRBJ1-5, with 10 bases aligning to TRBD1. Losses at the gene ends were 4 bases for V and 2 bases for J; bases not matched to a gene: 6. In germline, CDR1 is SGHKS, CDR2 YYEKEE (reference sequence). This CDR3 has 16 residues. CDR3 region: CASSPGTGAGNQPQHF. The CDR3 nucleotides are TGTGCCAGCAGCCCCGGGACAGGGGCTGGCAATCAGCCCCAGCATTTT.

The chain is built from TRBV28 and TRBJ2-7; 9 bases line up with TRBD2. CDR3 size: 14 residues. Losses at the gene ends were 7 bases for V and 6 bases for J; bases not matched to a gene: 10. CDR1 and CDR2 (germline): MDHEN, SYDVKM. The CDR3 protein is CASNVGGGAGEQYF. CDR3 bases: TGTGCCAGCAATGTGGGCGGGGGGGCAGGCGAGCAGTACTTC.

V and J are TRBV7-9 and TRBJ2-5, with D tentatively TRBD1 (6 bases). The germline V and J ends were trimmed by 5 bases and 5 bases, with 15 bases remaining between them. This CDR3 spans 14 amino acids. Per the germline V gene, CDR1 is SEHNR and CDR2 is FQNEAQ (reference sequence). The CDR3 here is CASSEPGQRETQYF. The CDR3 DNA reads TGTGCCAGCAGCGAGCCGGGACAAAGGGAGACCCAGTACTTC.

This chain joins TRBV7-2 and TRBJ2-1; 8 bases fit TRBD2. After removal of 6 bases from V and 1 base from J, the junction contained 2 bases not matched to a gene. The CDR3 has 14 amino acids. Germline assignment: CDR1 SGHTA and CDR2 FQGNSA. CDR3 residues: CASRPGGSYNEQFF. CDR3 in DNA: TGTGCCAGCAGGCCGGGAGGGTCCTACAATGAGCAGTTCTTC.

The chain carries TRBV5-4 and TRBJ1-1; D gene uncertain. This CDR3 is built from 15 residues. CDR1 is SGHNT and CDR2 is YYREEE in the germline V gene (reference sequence). V was shortened by 0 bases and J by 1 base, with 10 bases between the two germline ends. The CDR3 DNA follows: TGTGCCAGCAGCTTGGTGTTCAGTCAGAACACTGAAGCTTTCTTT. It specifies CASSLVFSQNTEAFF.

This sequence joins TRBV11-2 and TRBJ1-6, with D unresolved. V lost 2 bases to trimming and J lost 4 bases, with 9 bases between them. The CDR3 is made up of 15 amino acids. Germline CDR1 SGHAT, CDR2 FQNNGV. The CDR3 sequence: CASSLSQIYNSPLHF. CDR3 nucleotide sequence: TGTGCCAGCAGCTTATCGCAGATTTATAATTCACCCCTCCACTTT.

CDR3 residues: CASSLEGASYNEQFF. For the CDR3, the DNA is TGTGCCAGCAGCTTGGAGGGAGCTTCCTACAATGAGCAGTTCTTC. The rearrangement links TRBV7-2 to TRBJ2-1; TRBD2 might be the D (6 bases). The germline V gene has CDR1 SGHTA and CDR2 FQGNSA. The CDR3 consists of 15 residues. Trimming took 3 bases from V and 1 from J, leaving 10 bases between them.

This clone was counted only a few times. The chain joins TRBV28 to TRBJ1-5; no firm D call. Looked up from germline, CDR1 is MDHEN and CDR2 is SYDVKM. This CDR3 region has 15 residues. V lost 2 bases and J lost 7, with 15 bases in between. CDR3 coding DNA: TGTGCCAGCAGTTTAATATCCCTGGGTCGGCAGCCCCAGCATTTT. Residues: CASSLISLGRQPQHF.

The genes are TRBV10-1 and TRBJ2-4; possibly TRBD2 for D (6 bases). Germline-derived CDR1 and CDR2 are WNHNN and SYGVQD (reference sequence). The CDR3 loop spans 15 amino acids. Trimming stripped 2 bases from V and 8 bases from J, with 16 bases between. CDR3 protein: CASSEPQGLGDIQYF. The DNA of the CDR3 is TGCGCCAGCAGTGAGCCCCAGGGACTTGGAGACATTCAGTACTTC.

The rearrangement links TRBV18 to TRBJ2-5; 7 positions agree with TRBD1. From germline, CDR1 is KGHSH and CDR2 LQKENI. The ends lost 0 bases at V and 5 bases at J; junction bases unmatched: 6. This CDR3 is built from 15 residues. Here the CDR3 DNA reads TGTGCCAGCTCACCACCCGGGACAGCACGCGAGACCCAGTACTTC. It translates to CASSPPGTARETQYF. Filled out from reference TRBV18 and TRBJ2-5, the complete variable domain reads NAGVMQNPRHLVRRRGQEARLRCSPMKGHSHVYWYRQLPEEGLKFMVYLQKENIIDESGMPKERFSAEFPKEGPSILRIQQVVRGDSAAYFCASSPPGTARETQYFGPGTRLLVL.

To note about this clone: One junction end does not reproduce the germline sequence, and a read error may be involved. The CDR3 region is CASSSAGTSQEIQYF. CDR3 sequence (DNA): TGTGCCAGCAGTTCGGCTGGGACCTCCCAAGAGATCCAGTACTTC. The chain has TRBV28 and TRBJ2-5, with D perhaps given as TRBD1 or TRBD2 (5 bases each). Looked up from germline, CDR1 is MDHEN and CDR2 is SYDVKM. CDR3 size: 15 residues.

The rearrangement links TRBV27 to TRBJ1-1; weak D call: TRBD1 (5 bases). This CDR3 has 16 amino acids. V gave up 1 base and J gave up 1 base, with 13 bases separating them. CDR1 and CDR2 from the germline V gene are MNHEY and SMNVEV (reference sequence). The CDR3: CASSLYGRAGNTEAFF. In DNA form, the CDR3 reads TGTGCCAGCAGTTTATACGGCAGGGCGGGGAACACTGAAGCTTTCTTT.

This clone was recorded only once. The rearrangement uses TRBV7-9 and TRBJ1-3; maybe TRBD1 (6 bases). The CDR3 contains 15 residues. Germline assignment: CDR1 SEHNR and CDR2 FQNEAQ (reference sequence). V gave up 6 bases and J gave up 2 bases, with 14 bases separating them. The CDR3 DNA follows: TGTGCCAGCAGGAGAGGGGGGGTTACTGGAAACACCATATATTTT. Translation gives CASRRGGVTGNTIYF. Variable domain in full (rest from reference TRBV7-9 and TRBJ1-3): DTGVSQNPRHKITKRGQNVTFRCDPISEHNRLYWYRQTLGQGPEFLTYFQNEAQLEKSRLLSDRFSAERPKGSFSTLEIQRTEQGDSAMYLCASRRGGVTGNTIYFGEGSWLTVV.